This TCR beta chain was recovered during a study of OX40 agonist ivuxolimab in advanced cancers. On the study more broadly: Treatment of patients was with ivuxolimab, an agonistic anti-OX40 (CD134) antibody.

A remark on this clone: The antigen is undetermined.

The V gene lost 9 bases and the J gene lost 0 bases, with 14 bases spanning the gap. Germline assignment: CDR1 MDHEN and CDR2 SYDVKM. CDR3 length equals 14 residues. No patient had autoimmune disease or received systemic immunosuppression. Study results and limitations: Expanded clones belonging to CD8+ T cells outnumbered, on average, those of CD4+.

Only in-frame clones appear in the TCRdb table, and some are missing; sequencing was by immunoSEQ multiplex PCR. This sample has about 88,000 clones, with around 85% found just once. The specimen was CD4+ or CD8+ T cells sorted from blood, collected in a trial of the OX40 agonist ivuxolimab. The TCR comes from an adult with an advanced solid tumor such as melanoma, head and neck, liver or kidney cancer. The V and J genes are TRBV28 and TRBJ1-1; the D gene is possibly TRBD1 (6 bases). The CDR3 DNA follows: TGTGCCAGTGCCCGGGGGCAACTGAACACTGAAGCTTTCTTT. This codes for CASARGQLNTEAFF. Looking up the rest from reference TRBV28 and TRBJ1-1 gives the full variable domain: DVKVTQSSRYLVKRTGEKVFLECVQDMDHENMFWYRQDPGLGLRLIYFSYDVKMKEKGDIPEGYSVSREKKERFSLILESASTNQTSMYLCASARGQLNTEAFFGQGTRLTVV.